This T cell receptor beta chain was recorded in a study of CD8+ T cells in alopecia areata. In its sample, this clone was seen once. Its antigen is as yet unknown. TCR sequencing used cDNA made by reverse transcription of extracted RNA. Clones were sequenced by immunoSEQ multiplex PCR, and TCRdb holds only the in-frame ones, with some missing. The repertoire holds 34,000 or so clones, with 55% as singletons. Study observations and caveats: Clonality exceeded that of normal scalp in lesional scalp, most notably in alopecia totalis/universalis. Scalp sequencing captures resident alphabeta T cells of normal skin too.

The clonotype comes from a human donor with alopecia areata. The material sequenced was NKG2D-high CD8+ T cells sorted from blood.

The CDR3 nucleotides are TGTGCCAGCAGTGGAAGGCTTTATGGCTACACCTTC. Protein sequence: CASSGRLYGYTF. The chain links TRBV2 to TRBJ1-2; D is unclear. The CDR3 is 12 amino acids. V was cut by 4 bases and J by 5 bases, with 8 bases left in between. The V gene's germline CDR1 is SNHLY and CDR2 FYNNEI.